What follows are 25 T cell receptor beta chains derived from one specimen sequenced in a study of CD8+ T cells in alopecia areata. Sequencing templates came from extracted RNA that was reverse transcribed into cDNA. The repertoire was sequenced with immunoSEQ multiplex PCR; TCRdb's copy has only in-frame clones and lacks some. Of 75,000 to 100,000 clones in the sample, about 45% were seen once. Sample: CD4+ T cells sorted from blood. These receptors came from a human donor with alopecia areata.

The chain links TRBV29-1 to TRBJ2-1; the D is unclear. This CDR3 contains 12 residues. Germline CDR1 and CDR2: SQVTM and ANQGSEA. V shed 5 bases and J shed 5 bases, with 10 bases lying between them. The CDR3 DNA follows: TGCAGCGTTCTGACTTTTAACAATGAGCAGTTCTTC. It specifies CSVLTFNNEQFF.

The rearrangement uses TRBV29-1 and TRBJ2-7, with 8 bases aligning to TRBD2. The V gene end was trimmed by 5 bases and the J gene end by 2 bases; junction bases not matched to a gene: 11. The CDR3 loop spans 15 amino acids. Germline V CDR1 and CDR2: SQVTM, ANQGSEA. The CDR3 DNA follows: TGCAGCGTTTGGTATCTCCGGACTAGCCCCTACGAGCAGTACTTC. It is translated as CSVWYLRTSPYEQYF.

The chain employs TRBV29-1 and TRBJ1-1, with a tentative D call TRBD1 (5 bases). The CDR3 runs 13 residues. Trimming removed 7 bases at V and 5 bases at J, with 17 bases between. Germline CDR1 and CDR2: SQVTM and ANQGSEA. CDR3 coding DNA: TGCAGCGCCTCAAGGGGAGGAAGGACTGAAGCTTTCTTT. Residues: CSASRGGRTEAFF.

This clone came up a few times. The V gene is TRBV28, the J gene TRBJ2-7; weak D call: TRBD1 (5 bases). CDR3 length: 12 amino acids. The V gene's germline CDR1 is MDHEN and CDR2 SYDVKM. V lost 6 bases and J lost 12, with 18 bases in between. The CDR3 nucleotides are TGTGCCAGCAGGCCGGACAATCCCTCCCTGTACTTC. Translation: CASRPDNPSLYF.

In this sample, this clone turned up once. The chain joins TRBV18 to TRBJ1-2, with D tentatively TRBD1 (5 bases). The CDR3 extends over 14 amino acids. The germline V gene encodes CDR1 KGHSH and CDR2 LQKENI. Trimming removed 3 bases at V and 6 bases at J, with 14 bases between. CDR3 nucleotide sequence: TGTGCCAGCTCACCTAATCCGGGACCCAATGGCTACACCTTC. Protein product: CASSPNPGPNGYTF. Full variable domain (outside the CDR3, taken from reference TRBV18 and TRBJ1-2): NAGVMQNPRHLVRRRGQEARLRCSPMKGHSHVYWYRQLPEEGLKFMVYLQKENIIDESGMPKERFSAEFPKEGPSILRIQQVVRGDSAAYFCASSPNPGPNGYTFGSGTRLTVV.

The sample holds a few counts of this clone. The V and J genes are TRBV19 and TRBJ1-2; 7 nucleotides match TRBD1. There are 15 residues in the CDR3. The trim removed 2 bases at V and 2 bases at J, leaving 5 bases unmatched. Germline CDR1 reads LNHDA; CDR2 reads SQIVND (reference sequence). CDR3 protein: CASSIRGQNNYGYTF. The DNA of the CDR3 is TGTGCCAGTAGTATACGGGGACAGAACAACTATGGCTACACCTTC.

The chain joins TRBV29-1 to TRBJ2-7; possibly TRBD1 for D (5 bases). CDR3 length: 12 amino acids. Germline V gene data show CDR1 as SQVTM and CDR2 as ANQGSEA. The ends were cut back, 7 bases at V and 6 bases at J, with 16 bases in the middle. CDR3 sequence: CSALRAQGEQYF. CDR3 nucleotides: TGCAGCGCGCTAAGGGCCCAGGGCGAGCAGTACTTC.

This clone has more than one count but fewer than ten. The chain has TRBV2 and TRBJ1-2, with D uncertain. V lost 6 bases and J lost 5, with 13 bases in between. This CDR3 region has 13 residues. CDR1 is SNHLY, CDR2 FYNNEI, per germline. The CDR3: CASRSGGRYGYTF. The DNA of the CDR3 is TGTGCCAGCAGGAGCGGTGGGAGGTATGGCTACACCTTC. Full variable domain (missing parts from reference TRBV2 and TRBJ1-2): EPEVTQTPSHQVTQMGQEVILRCVPISNHLYFYWYRQILGQKVEFLVSFYNNEISEKSEIFDDQFSVERPDGSNFTLKIRSTKLEDSAMYFCASRSGGRYGYTFGSGTRLTVV.

This clone has a count of ten or more. V and J are TRBV29-1 and TRBJ1-5; no firm D call. The CDR3 spans 13 residues. Germline CDR1 SQVTM, CDR2 ANQGSEA. Deletions cut 0 bases from V and 7 bases from J, with 10 bases between. In DNA form, the CDR3 reads TGCAGCGTTGAAGATCTTCCTGGGCAGCCCCAGCATTTT. Amino acid sequence: CSVEDLPGQPQHF.

In regard to this clone: A much larger clone is a single base away; this may be a read error. This chain uses TRBV27 with TRBJ1-2; D uncertain. This CDR3 region has 12 residues. V was shortened by 6 bases and J by 10 bases, with 15 bases between the two germline ends. Germline CDR1 and CDR2: MNHEY and SMNVEV (reference sequence). The CDR3 DNA is TGTGCCAGCAGGCCCCCTGGGCGCGACTACACCTTC. Translating it yields CASRPPGRDYTF.

The chain joins TRBV11-2 to TRBJ2-3, with D unclear. There are 14 residues in the CDR3. Per germline, CDR1 SGHAT and CDR2 FQNNGV. V lost 2 bases, J lost 0 bases, and 6 bases lay in between. The CDR3 protein is CASSLSLSTDTQYF. CDR3 in DNA: TGTGCCAGCAGCTTAAGTCTTAGCACAGATACGCAGTATTTT.

The chain recombines TRBV29-1 with TRBJ2-5, with 8 bases that match TRBD2. Germline lookup yields CDR1 SQVTM and CDR2 ANQGSEA. Germline trimming cut 7 bases from V and 1 base from J; bases unmatched to any gene: 14. CDR3 length equals 16 residues. The CDR3 protein is CSAYVWTGGPQETQYF. CDR3 bases: TGCAGCGCCTACGTTTGGACGGGGGGGCCCCAAGAGACCCAGTACTTC.

The gene calls are TRBV28 and TRBJ2-6; 7 bases align to TRBD1. The V segment lost 6 bases and the J segment 1 base; nucleotides outside the gene matches: 3. This CDR3 is 15 amino acids long. The germline CDR1 and CDR2 sequences are MDHEN and SYDVKM. The CDR3 here is CASRDRFSGANVLTF. DNA of the CDR3: TGTGCCAGCAGGGACAGGTTTTCTGGGGCCAACGTCCTGACTTTC.

As concerns this clone: The same CDR3 arises from other DNA sequences in this sample as well. This chain links TRBV29-1 with TRBJ2-1; D not resolved. The CDR3 spans 12 residues. Deletions cut 1 base from V and 6 bases from J, with 7 bases between. Germline V gene lookup returns CDR1 SQVTM and CDR2 ANQGSEA. The DNA of the CDR3 is TGCAGCGTTGAAGGGCCGGGCAATGAGCAGTTCTTC. It yields the protein CSVEGPGNEQFF.

This clone was seen more than once but under ten times. The chain uses TRBV29-1 and TRBJ2-5, with D possibly TRBD1 on 5 matching bases. The ends were cut back, 6 bases at V and 2 bases at J, with 10 bases in the middle. Per germline, CDR1 SQVTM and CDR2 ANQGSEA. CDR3 length equals 12 residues. The CDR3 is CSVRTPQETQYF. The CDR3 DNA reads as TGCAGCGTCCGGACACCGCAAGAGACCCAGTACTTC.

V gene TRBV6-1 combines with J gene TRBJ2-3; perhaps D is TRBD1 or TRBD2 (5 bases each). The CDR3 is made up of 14 amino acids. Germline assignment: CDR1 MNHNS and CDR2 SASEGT. Trimming pared 1 base from V and 3 bases from J, leaving 8 bases between. The CDR3 coding sequence is TGTGCCAGCAGTGAAGTCGGGGCGACAGATACGCAGTATTTT. It yields the protein CASSEVGATDTQYF.

V and J are TRBV4-1 and TRBJ2-5; TRBD1 or TRBD2 may be the D gene (5 bases each). Deletions cut 2 bases from V and 5 bases from J, with 12 bases between. The CDR3 spans 14 residues. The V gene's germline CDR1 is MGHRA and CDR2 YSYEKL. CDR3 nucleotides: TGCGCCAGCAGCCAACCGGGGACGAGGGAGACCCAGTACTTC. It codes for CASSQPGTRETQYF.

This clone has more than one count but fewer than ten. The rearrangement links TRBV29-1 to TRBJ2-7, with TRBD1 as a possible D gene (6 bases). This CDR3 region has 13 residues. CDR1 and CDR2 (germline): SQVTM, ANQGSEA. V lost 3 bases and J 3 bases, leaving 12 bases between the germline ends. The CDR3 region is CSVDAPDSYEQYF. CDR3 DNA sequence: TGCAGCGTTGATGCCCCGGACAGCTACGAGCAGTACTTC.

This clone appeared once. This chain connects TRBV7-4 to TRBJ2-3; D may be TRBD1 (5 bases). Germline V gene sequence: CDR1 SGHVT, CDR2 SQSDAQ. The CDR3 loop spans 16 amino acids. V was shortened by 5 bases and J by 2 bases, with 17 bases between the two germline ends. The CDR3 loop reads CASSRVRTQDTDTQYF. As DNA, the CDR3 is TGTGCCAGCAGCCGTGTGCGGACACAAGACACAGATACGCAGTATTTT.

The rearrangement links TRBV29-1 to TRBJ1-2, with a possible D match to TRBD1 (5 bases). Per germline, CDR1 SQVTM and CDR2 ANQGSEA. Trimming pared 2 bases from V and 8 bases from J, leaving 12 bases between. The CDR3 has 12 residues. Written as DNA, the CDR3 is TGCAGCGTTGAATTTGGGACGTCCGGCTACACCTTC. It yields the protein CSVEFGTSGYTF.

This sequence joins TRBV4-3 and TRBJ1-1; 7 bases match TRBD1. The CDR3 consists of 13 residues. The germline gives CDR1 LGHNA, CDR2 YSLEER. Losses at the gene ends were 2 bases for V and 5 bases for J; bases not matched to a gene: 2. CDR3 amino acids: CASSQTGETEAFF. CDR3 sequence (DNA): TGCGCCAGCAGCCAAACAGGGGAGACTGAAGCTTTCTTT.

This clone was observed once. CDR3 bases: TGCGCCAGCAGCTTGGCCAGGGGATACGATGGCTACACCTTC. It is translated as CASSLARGYDGYTF. The gene calls are TRBV5-1 and TRBJ1-2; tentative D call: TRBD1 (6 bases). The germline V gene encodes CDR1 SGHRS and CDR2 YFSETQ. Trimming took 0 bases from V and 6 from J, leaving 12 bases between them. The CDR3 is made up of 14 amino acids.

The V call is TRBV30, the J call TRBJ1-5; 8 nucleotides agree with TRBD1. This CDR3 comprises 14 residues. J lost 7 bases, V lost 2 bases, and 7 bases had no gene match. Germline V CDR1 and CDR2: GTSNPN, SVGIG (reference sequence). CDR3 DNA sequence: TGTGCCTGGAGTCTCGGACAGGGCTGGCAGCCCCAGCATTTT. Protein product: CAWSLGQGWQPQHF.

This clone appeared a few times. This chain connects TRBV29-1 to TRBJ2-6, with D maybe TRBD1 (6 bases). Germline CDR1 is SQVTM and CDR2 is ANQGSEA. CDR3 length equals 16 residues. Trimming cost V 5 bases and J 0 bases, with 14 bases left between them. This chain's CDR3 is CSVCRDTSSGANVLTF. The DNA for the CDR3 is TGCAGCGTTTGCCGGGACACTAGCTCTGGGGCCAACGTCCTGACTTTC.

This clone was counted a few times. The V call is TRBV7-2, the J call TRBJ1-5; the D gene is possibly TRBD1 (6 bases). This CDR3 comprises 15 residues. CDR1 is SGHTA, CDR2 FQGNSA, per germline. Between the trimmed V and J ends, which lost 4 bases and 2 bases, there was a span of 12 bases. The CDR3 spells CASSSTGPGNQPQHF. CDR3 sequence (DNA): TGTGCCAGCAGCTCTACAGGGCCCGGCAATCAGCCCCAGCATTTT.